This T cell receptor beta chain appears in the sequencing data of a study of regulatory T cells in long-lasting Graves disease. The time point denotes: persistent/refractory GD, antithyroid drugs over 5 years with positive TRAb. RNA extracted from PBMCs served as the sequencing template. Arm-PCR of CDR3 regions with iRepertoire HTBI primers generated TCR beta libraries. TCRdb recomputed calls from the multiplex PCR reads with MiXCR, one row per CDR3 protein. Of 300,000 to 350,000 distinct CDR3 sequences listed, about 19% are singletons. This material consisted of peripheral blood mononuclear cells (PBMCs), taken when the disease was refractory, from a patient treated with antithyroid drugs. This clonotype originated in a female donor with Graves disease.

CDR3 amino acids: CSARVARNSGNTIYF. The CDR3 DNA is TGCAGTGCTAGAGTAGCCAGAAACTCTGGAAACACCATATATTTT. The chain uses TRBV20-1 and TRBJ1-3; D uncertain. Germline V gene sequence: CDR1 DFQATT, CDR2 SNEGSKA (reference sequence). This CDR3 region has 15 residues. V lost 1 base and J lost 0, with 10 bases in between.